The 10 T cell receptor beta chains in this list originate from one sample, sequenced in a study of cytomegalovirus exposure and HLA in healthy donors. TCRdb keeps only in-frame clones here, not all; method: immunoSEQ multiplex PCR. The sample gives a few hundred thousand clones, roughly 84% of which show up once; more than 13% is in the top ten. The source material was PBMCs. The source is a woman in her thirties in good health and CMV-seropositive.

This clone was detected only a few times. The chain couples TRBV29-1 to TRBJ1-2; D is unclear. The germline V gene has CDR1 SQVTM and CDR2 ANQGSEA. Trimming took off 4 bases at V and 8 bases at J, with 11 bases between the two ends. The CDR3 is made up of 11 amino acids. As DNA, the CDR3 is TGCAGCGTTGGTTTCAGAGGAGGCTACACCTTC. Translated, it gives CSVGFRGGYTF.

V and J are TRBV7-6 and TRBJ2-1; D is perhaps TRBD1 (6 bases). V dropped 5 bases and J dropped 2 bases, with 16 bases sitting between them. The CDR3 is made up of 16 amino acids. The germline V gene has CDR1 SGHVS and CDR2 FNYEAQ. The chain's CDR3 is CASSPLTGKTYNEQFF. CDR3 nucleotide sequence: TGTGCCAGCAGCCCCCTAACAGGGAAAACCTACAATGAGCAGTTCTTC.

The count of this clone is one. The chain couples TRBV6-5 to TRBJ2-2; D not resolved. V was pared by 2 bases and J by 7 bases, with 2 bases between. The length of the CDR3 is 11 residues. CDR1 MNHEY and CDR2 SVGAGI come from the germline V gene. The DNA for the CDR3 is TGTGCCAGCAGTTACGGCGGGGAGCTGTTTTTT. Its translation is CASSYGGELFF.

The gene calls are TRBV5-1 and TRBJ2-2, with D unresolved. In germline, CDR1 is SGHRS, CDR2 YFSETQ. This CDR3 contains 16 residues. With 0 bases removed from V and 1 base from J, the gap between germline ends came to 10 bases. This CDR3 reads CASSLELVWNTGELFF. DNA for the CDR3: TGCGCCAGCAGCTTGGAACTCGTATGGAACACCGGGGAGCTGTTTTTT.

V is TRBV30 and J is TRBJ2-2, with D uncertain. The length of the CDR3 is 13 residues. With 3 bases removed from V and 1 base from J, the gap between germline ends came to 6 bases. Germline CDR1 reads GTSNPN; CDR2 reads SVGIG (reference sequence). The CDR3 DNA sequence: TGTGCCTGGAGCGCCGGGAACACCGGGGAGCTGTTTTTT. This encodes CAWSAGNTGELFF. Combining the CDR3 with reference TRBV30 and TRBJ2-2 gives the whole variable domain SQTIHQWPATLVQPVGSPLSLECTVEGTSNPNLYWYRQAAGRGLQLLFYSVGIGQISSEVPQNLSASRPQDRQFILSSKKLLLSDSGFYLCAWSAGNTGELFFGEGSRLTVL.

The chain is built from TRBV30 and TRBJ1-2, with D unresolved. CDR1 and CDR2 (germline): GTSNPN, SVGIG (reference sequence). Trimming removed 0 bases from V and 8 bases from J, with 7 bases in between. This CDR3 spans 11 amino acids. The CDR3 here is CAWSVGEGYTF. The CDR3 nucleotides read TGTGCCTGGAGTGTGGGTGAGGGCTACACCTTC.

The V call is TRBV10-3, the J call TRBJ2-7; D is unresolved. CDR1 ENHRY and CDR2 SYGVKD come from the germline V gene. V lost 11 bases and J 5 bases, leaving 19 bases between the germline ends. This CDR3 has 13 residues. The CDR3: CALSASTSHEQYF. The DNA for the CDR3 is TGTGCCCTAAGTGCCAGCACGAGCCACGAGCAGTACTTC.

V usage is TRBV27 and J usage is TRBJ2-2; D is possibly TRBD2 (5 bases). CDR1 MNHEY and CDR2 SMNVEV come from the germline V gene (reference sequence). Trimming pared 4 bases from V and 3 bases from J, leaving 9 bases between. This CDR3 comprises 14 residues. Here the CDR3 reads CASSWRAYTGELFF. In DNA form, the CDR3 reads TGTGCCAGCAGTTGGCGGGCGTACACCGGGGAGCTGTTTTTT.

The V gene is TRBV7-6, the J gene TRBJ2-5; tentatively, D is TRBD2 (6 bases). In germline, CDR1 is SGHVS, CDR2 FNYEAQ. The V end was cut by 5 bases, the J end by 5 bases, with 15 bases between. The length of the CDR3 is 14 residues. The CDR3 DNA reads TGTGCCAGCAGCGCCCAGGTGGAGGGCGAGACCCAGTACTTC. It is translated as CASSAQVEGETQYF.

This chain uses TRBV6-5 with TRBJ2-7; D gene unclear. This CDR3 has 11 amino acids. V lost 11 bases and J lost 6, with 14 bases in between. CDR1 is MNHEY and CDR2 is SVGAGI in the germline V gene. The CDR3 protein is CASSKDREQYF. The DNA of the CDR3 is TGTGCCTCATCGAAAGACCGCGAGCAGTACTTC.